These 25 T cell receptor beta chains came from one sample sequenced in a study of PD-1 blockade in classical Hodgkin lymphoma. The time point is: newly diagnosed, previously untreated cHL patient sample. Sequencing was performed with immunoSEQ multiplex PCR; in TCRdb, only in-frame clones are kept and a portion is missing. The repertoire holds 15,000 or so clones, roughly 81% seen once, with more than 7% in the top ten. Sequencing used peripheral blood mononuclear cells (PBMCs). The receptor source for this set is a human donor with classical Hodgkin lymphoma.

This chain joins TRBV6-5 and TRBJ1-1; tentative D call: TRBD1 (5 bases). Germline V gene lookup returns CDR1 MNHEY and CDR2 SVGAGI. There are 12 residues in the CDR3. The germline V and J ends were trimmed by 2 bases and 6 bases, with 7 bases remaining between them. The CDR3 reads CASSYAGAEAFF. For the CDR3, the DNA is TGTGCCAGCAGTTACGCGGGGGCTGAAGCTTTCTTT.

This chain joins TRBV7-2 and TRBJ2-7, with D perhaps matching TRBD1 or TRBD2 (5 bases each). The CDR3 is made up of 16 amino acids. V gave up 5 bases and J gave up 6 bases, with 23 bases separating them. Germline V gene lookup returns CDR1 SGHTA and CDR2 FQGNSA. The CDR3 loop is CASSPEAPGLALEQYF. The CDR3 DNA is TGTGCCAGCAGCCCCGAAGCCCCGGGGCTAGCTCTCGAGCAGTACTTC.

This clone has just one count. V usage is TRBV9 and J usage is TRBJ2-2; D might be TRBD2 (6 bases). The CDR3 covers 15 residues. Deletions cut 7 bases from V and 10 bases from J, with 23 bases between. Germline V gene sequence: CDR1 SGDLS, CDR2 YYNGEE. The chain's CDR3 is CASSRELERSEELFF. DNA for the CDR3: TGTGCCAGCTCCCGGGAGTTGGAGCGGTCCGAGGAGCTGTTTTTT.

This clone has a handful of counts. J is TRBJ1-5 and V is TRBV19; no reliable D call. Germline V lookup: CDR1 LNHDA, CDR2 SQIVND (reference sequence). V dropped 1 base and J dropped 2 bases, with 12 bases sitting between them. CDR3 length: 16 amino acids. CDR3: CASSIVPSGGNQPQHF. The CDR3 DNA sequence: TGTGCCAGTAGTATAGTGCCCTCGGGAGGCAATCAGCCCCAGCATTTT.

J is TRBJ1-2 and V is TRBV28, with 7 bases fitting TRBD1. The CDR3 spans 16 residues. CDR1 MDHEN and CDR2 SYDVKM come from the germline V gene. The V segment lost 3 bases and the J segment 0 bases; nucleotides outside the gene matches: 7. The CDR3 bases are TGTGCCAGCAGTTTTAAAGGGGGCGCCGCTAACTATGGCTACACCTTC. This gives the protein CASSFKGGAANYGYTF.

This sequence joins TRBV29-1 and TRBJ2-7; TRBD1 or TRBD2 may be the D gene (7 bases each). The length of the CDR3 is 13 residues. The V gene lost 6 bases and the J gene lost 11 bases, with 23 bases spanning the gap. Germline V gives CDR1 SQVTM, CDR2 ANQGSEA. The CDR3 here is CSVHYMGGGVEYF. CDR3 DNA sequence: TGCAGCGTCCACTACATGGGAGGGGGCGTCGAGTACTTC.

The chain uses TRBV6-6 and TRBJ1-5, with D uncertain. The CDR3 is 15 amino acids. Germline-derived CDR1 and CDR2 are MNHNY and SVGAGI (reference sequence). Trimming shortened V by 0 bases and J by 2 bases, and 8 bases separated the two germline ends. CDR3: CASSYSGRRNQPQHF. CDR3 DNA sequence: TGTGCCAGCAGTTACTCCGGGAGGCGCAATCAGCCCCAGCATTTT.

The CDR3, as DNA: TGTGCCAGCAGCGTAGCGACTAGCGGGAGGTTGGGAACCCAAGAGACCCAGTACTTC. This encodes CASSVATSGRLGTQETQYF. V gene TRBV9 combines with J gene TRBJ2-5; TRBD2 aligns across 13 bases. V gave up 0 bases and J gave up 1 base; unmatched junction bases: 9. CDR3 length equals 19 residues. Germline CDR1 SGDLS, CDR2 YYNGEE.

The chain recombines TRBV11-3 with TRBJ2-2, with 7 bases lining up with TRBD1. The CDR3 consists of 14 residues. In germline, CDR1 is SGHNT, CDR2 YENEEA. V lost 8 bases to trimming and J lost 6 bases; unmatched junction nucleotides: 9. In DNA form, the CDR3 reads TGTGCCAGCGGAAAAGAGGGGGCGTCCGGGGAGCTGTTTTTT. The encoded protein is CASGKEGASGELFF.

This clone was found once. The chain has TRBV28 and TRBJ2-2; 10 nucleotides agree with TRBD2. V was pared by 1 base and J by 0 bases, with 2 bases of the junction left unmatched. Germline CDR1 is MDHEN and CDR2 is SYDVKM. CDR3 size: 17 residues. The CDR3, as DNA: TGTGCCAGCAGTTTATTCCTAGCGGGGGCGAACACCGGGGAGCTGTTTTTT. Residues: CASSLFLAGANTGELFF.

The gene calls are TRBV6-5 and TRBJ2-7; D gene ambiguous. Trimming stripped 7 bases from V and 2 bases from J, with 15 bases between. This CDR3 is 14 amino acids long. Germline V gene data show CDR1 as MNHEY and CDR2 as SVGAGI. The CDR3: CASKAQAPPYEQYF. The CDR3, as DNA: TGTGCCAGCAAGGCCCAGGCGCCACCCTACGAGCAGTACTTC.

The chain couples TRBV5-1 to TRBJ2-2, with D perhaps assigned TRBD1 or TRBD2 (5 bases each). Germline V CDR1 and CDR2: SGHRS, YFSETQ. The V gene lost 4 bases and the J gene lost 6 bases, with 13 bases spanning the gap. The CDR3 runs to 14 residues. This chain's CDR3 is CASSRDPEAGELFF. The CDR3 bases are TGCGCCAGCAGCCGGGACCCGGAGGCCGGGGAGCTGTTTTTT.

For the CDR3, the DNA is TGTGCCAGCAGCCCTCCGGGACAGGAACAGCCCCAGCATTTT. It is translated as CASSPPGQEQPQHF. The V gene is TRBV7-9, the J gene TRBJ1-5; TRBD1 agrees at 8 bases. Losses at the gene ends were 5 bases for V and 7 bases for J; bases not matched to a gene: 7. CDR1 SEHNR and CDR2 FQNEAQ come from the germline V gene (reference sequence). This CDR3 is built from 14 residues.

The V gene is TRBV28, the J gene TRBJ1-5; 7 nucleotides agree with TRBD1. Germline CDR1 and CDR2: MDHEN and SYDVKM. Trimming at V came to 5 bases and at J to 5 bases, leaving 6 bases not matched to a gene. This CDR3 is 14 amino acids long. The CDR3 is CASSPQDRDQPQHF. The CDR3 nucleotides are TGTGCCAGCAGTCCCCAAGACAGGGATCAGCCCCAGCATTTT.

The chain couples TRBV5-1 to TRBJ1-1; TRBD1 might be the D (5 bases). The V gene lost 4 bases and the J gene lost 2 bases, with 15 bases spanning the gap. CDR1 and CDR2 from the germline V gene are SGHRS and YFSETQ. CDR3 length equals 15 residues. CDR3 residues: CASSRILGTNTEAFF. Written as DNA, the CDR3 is TGCGCCAGCAGCCGAATCCTAGGGACCAACACTGAAGCTTTCTTT.

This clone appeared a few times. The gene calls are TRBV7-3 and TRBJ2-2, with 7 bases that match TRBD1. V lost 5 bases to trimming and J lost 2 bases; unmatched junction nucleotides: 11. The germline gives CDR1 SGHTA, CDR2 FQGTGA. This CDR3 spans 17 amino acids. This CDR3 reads CASSHPPWDRNTGELFF. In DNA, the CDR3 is TGTGCCAGCAGCCATCCTCCGTGGGACAGAAACACCGGGGAGCTGTTTTTT.

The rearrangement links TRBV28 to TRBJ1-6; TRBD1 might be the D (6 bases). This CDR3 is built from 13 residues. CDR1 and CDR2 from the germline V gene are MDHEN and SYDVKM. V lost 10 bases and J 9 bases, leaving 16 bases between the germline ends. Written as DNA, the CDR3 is TGTGCCACTATACGGGGGGCAGGTTCACCCCTCCACTTT. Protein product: CATIRGAGSPLHF.

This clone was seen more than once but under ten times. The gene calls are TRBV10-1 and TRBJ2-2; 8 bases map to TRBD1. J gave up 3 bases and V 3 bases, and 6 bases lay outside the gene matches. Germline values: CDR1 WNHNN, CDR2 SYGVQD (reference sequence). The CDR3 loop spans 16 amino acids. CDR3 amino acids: CASSDPTQGDTGELFF. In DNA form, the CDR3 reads TGCGCCAGCAGTGACCCCACACAGGGGGACACCGGGGAGCTGTTTTTT.

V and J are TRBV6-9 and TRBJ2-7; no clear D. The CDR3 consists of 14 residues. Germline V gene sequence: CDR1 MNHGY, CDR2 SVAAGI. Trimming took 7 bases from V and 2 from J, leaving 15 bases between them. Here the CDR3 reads CASKAQAPPYEQYF. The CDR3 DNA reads TGTGCCAGCAAGGCCCAGGCGCCACCCTACGAGCAGTACTTC.

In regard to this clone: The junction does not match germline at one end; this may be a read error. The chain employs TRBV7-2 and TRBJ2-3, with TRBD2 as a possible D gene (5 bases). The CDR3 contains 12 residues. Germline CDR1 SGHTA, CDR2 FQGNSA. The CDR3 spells CASSLARNTQYF. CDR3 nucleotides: TGTGCCAGCAGCCTAGCCAGGAATACGCAGTATTTT.

CDR3 loop: CASSLGQGGGNTIYF. In DNA, the CDR3 is TGCGCCAGCAGCTTGGGGCAAGGAGGGGGAAACACCATATATTTT. The chain carries TRBV5-1 and TRBJ1-3; unclear D gene. Trimming cost V 0 bases and J 4 bases, with 11 bases left between them. The germline V gene encodes CDR1 SGHRS and CDR2 YFSETQ. This CDR3 spans 15 amino acids. Filled out from reference TRBV5-1 and TRBJ1-3, the complete variable domain reads KAGVTQTPRYLIKTRGQQVTLSCSPISGHRSVSWYQQTPGQGLQFLFEYFSETQRNKGNFPGRFSGRQFSNSRSEMNVSTLELGDSALYLCASSLGQGGGNTIYFGEGSWLTVV.

The CDR3 nucleotides are TGTGCCAGCAGCTACGACACACCGGGGCCTGCTGAAGCTTTCTTT. It specifies CASSYDTPGPAEAFF. The chain recombines TRBV28 with TRBJ1-1; perhaps TRBD1 as D (5 bases). Per the germline V gene, CDR1 is MDHEN and CDR2 is SYDVKM. Trimming took off 6 bases at V and 6 bases at J, with 20 bases between the two ends. The CDR3 contains 15 residues.

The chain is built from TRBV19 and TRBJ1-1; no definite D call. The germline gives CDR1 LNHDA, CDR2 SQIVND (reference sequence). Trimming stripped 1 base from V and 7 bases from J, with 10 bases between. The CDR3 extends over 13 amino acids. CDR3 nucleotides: TGTGCCAGTAGTATAGTCTCCGGGAATGAAGCTTTCTTT. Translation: CASSIVSGNEAFF.

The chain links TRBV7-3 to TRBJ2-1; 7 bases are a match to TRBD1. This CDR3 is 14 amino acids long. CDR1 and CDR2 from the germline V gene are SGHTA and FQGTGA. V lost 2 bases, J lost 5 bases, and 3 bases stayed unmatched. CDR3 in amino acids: CASSLSGQNNEQFF. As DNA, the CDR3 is TGTGCCAGCAGCTTATCGGGACAGAACAATGAGCAGTTCTTC.

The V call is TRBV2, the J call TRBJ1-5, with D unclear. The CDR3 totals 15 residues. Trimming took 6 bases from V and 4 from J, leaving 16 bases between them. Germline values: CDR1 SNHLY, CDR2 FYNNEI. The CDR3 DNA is TGTGCCAGCAGGGTTAGAGAGGGTCTTAATCAGCCCCAGCATTTT. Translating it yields CASRVREGLNQPQHF.